This TCR beta chain was sequenced for a study of cytomegalovirus exposure and HLA in healthy donors. Whole-study findings and limits: Three CMV-associated chains proved CMV antigen-specific in vitro.

Germline-derived CDR1 and CDR2 are MNHNS and SASEGT. This CDR3 region has 13 residues. The V end was cut by 6 bases, the J end by 4 bases, with 9 bases between. Regarding this clone: Its antigen is unidentified.

The PCR was carried out with 60 Vbeta primers and 13 Jbeta primers. Sequencing was performed with immunoSEQ multiplex PCR; in TCRdb, only in-frame clones are kept and a portion is missing. Of 90,000 to 120,000 clones in the sample, 82% were seen once. Nominal health characterized the donors when sampled, though unrecorded immune exposures were likely. The clonotype was recovered from a man younger than 40 in good health and CMV-seropositive. Material: PBMCs. The chain has TRBV6-1 and TRBJ2-2; no clear D. The CDR3 loop is CASRLTITGELFF. DNA of the CDR3: TGTGCCAGCAGATTGACAATCACCGGGGAGCTGTTTTTT.